This T cell receptor (beta chain) was sequenced in a study of control samples from healthy donors and cancer patients. Method: immunoSEQ multiplex PCR; TCRdb's copy keeps in-frame clones and lacks some. Of 130,000 or so clones in the sample, about 94% were seen once. Germline lookup yields CDR1 SGDLS and CDR2 YYNGEE. The CDR3 extends over 15 amino acids. V was clipped by 4 bases and J by 4 bases, with 16 bases between them. The chain links TRBV9 to TRBJ2-3; D may correspond to TRBD1 or TRBD2 (6 bases each). Sequencing input: PBMCs. The TCR was taken from a man aged 55-75 years with colorectal cancer. CDR3 DNA: TGTGCCAGCAGCTTTAGCCTCGGGGGCGCAGATACGCAGTATTTT. Translated: CASSFSLGGADTQYF.